This paragraph reports one T cell receptor (beta chain). The data belong to a study of T-cell memory formation after mild COVID-19. Using its own MiXCR run on the 5' RACE reads, TCRdb lists one record per CDR3 protein. The sample carries approximately 410,000 distinct CDR3 sequences, about 25% recorded once. CDR1 is SNHLY, CDR2 FYNNEI, per germline. CDR3 length equals 12 residues. Trimming removed 6 bases from V and 11 bases from J; junction bases left unmatched: 10. The rearrangement links TRBV2 to TRBJ2-7; TRBD1 aligns across 7 bases. Sequenced material: PBMCs or a T cell subset sorted from them (not recorded which). The source is an adult woman who had mild COVID-19 (a few samples of this study predate the infection). Cell type and time point are not known. The CDR3 DNA sequence: TGTGCCAGCAGCAGGGACAGCTCAAAGGAGTACTTC. Amino acids: CASSRDSSKEYF.